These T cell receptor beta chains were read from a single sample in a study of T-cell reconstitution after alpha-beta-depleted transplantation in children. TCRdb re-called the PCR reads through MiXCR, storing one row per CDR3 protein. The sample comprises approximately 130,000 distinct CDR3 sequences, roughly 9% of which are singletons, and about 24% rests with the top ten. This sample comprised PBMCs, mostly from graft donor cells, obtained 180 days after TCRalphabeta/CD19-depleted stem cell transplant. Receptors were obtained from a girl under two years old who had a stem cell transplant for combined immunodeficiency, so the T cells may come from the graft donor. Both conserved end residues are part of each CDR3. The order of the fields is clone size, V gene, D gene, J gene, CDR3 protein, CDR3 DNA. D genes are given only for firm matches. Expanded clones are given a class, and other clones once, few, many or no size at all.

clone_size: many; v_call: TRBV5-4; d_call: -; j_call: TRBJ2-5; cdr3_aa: CASSYLTVETQYF; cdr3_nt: TGTGCCAGCAGCTATCTGACAGTAGAGACCCAGTACTTC
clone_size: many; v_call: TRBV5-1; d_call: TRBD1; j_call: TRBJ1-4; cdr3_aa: CASRYRGLNEKLFF; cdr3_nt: TGCGCCAGCCGTTACAGGGGCCTTAATGAAAAACTGTTTTTT
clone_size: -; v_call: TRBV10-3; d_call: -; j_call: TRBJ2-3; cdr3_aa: CAIKVTTPRDTQYF; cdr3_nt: TGTGCCATCAAAGTGACTACCCCACGGGATACGCAGTATTTT
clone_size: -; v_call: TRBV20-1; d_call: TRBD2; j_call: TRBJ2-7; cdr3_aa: CSATRGSSYEQYF; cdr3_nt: TGCAGTGCCACCCGCGGGAGTTCCTACGAGCAGTACTTC
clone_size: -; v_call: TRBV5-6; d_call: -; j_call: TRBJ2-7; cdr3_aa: CASSLKQGLMYEQYF; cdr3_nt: TGTGCCAGCAGCTTGAAACAGGGTCTTATGTACGAGCAGTACTTC
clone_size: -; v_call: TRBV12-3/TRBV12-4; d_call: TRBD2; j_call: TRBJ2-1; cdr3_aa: CASSPRGLAGIGLYNEQFF; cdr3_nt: TGTGCCAGCAGTCCGAGGGGACTAGCGGGGATTGGGCTCTACAATGAGCAGTTCTTC
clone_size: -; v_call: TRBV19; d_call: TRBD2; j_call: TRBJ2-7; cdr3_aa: CASSMAGVHEQYF; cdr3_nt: TGTGCCAGTAGTATGGCGGGAGTCCACGAGCAGTACTTC
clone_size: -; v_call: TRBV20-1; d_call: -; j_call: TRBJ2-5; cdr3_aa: CSAGGGRQETQYF; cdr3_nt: TGCAGTGCCGGAGGGGGGCGGCAAGAGACCCAGTACTTC
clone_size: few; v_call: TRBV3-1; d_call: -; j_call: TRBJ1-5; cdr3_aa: CASSQGLYSNQPQHF; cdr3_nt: TGTGCCAGCAGCCAAGGACTCTATAGCAATCAGCCCCAGCATTTT
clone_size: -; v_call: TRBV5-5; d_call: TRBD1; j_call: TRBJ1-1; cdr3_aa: CASSQGQGETNTDAFF; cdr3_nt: TGTGCCAGCAGCCAAGGACAGGGGGAAACGAACACTGACGCTTTCTTT
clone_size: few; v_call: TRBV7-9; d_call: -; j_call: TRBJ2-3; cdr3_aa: CASSTPYGTQYF; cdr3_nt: TGTGCCAGCAGCACCCCATACGGGACGCAGTATTTT
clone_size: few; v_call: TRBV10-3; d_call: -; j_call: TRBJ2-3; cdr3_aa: CAIRSSRTESNTDTQYF; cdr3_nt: TGTGCCATCAGGAGTTCTAGGACAGAGTCAAACACAGATACGCAGTATTTT
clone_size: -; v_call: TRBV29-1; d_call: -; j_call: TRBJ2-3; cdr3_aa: CSVVSVMVTDTQYF; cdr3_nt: TGCAGCGTTGTCTCGGTAATGGTAACAGATACGCAGTATTTT
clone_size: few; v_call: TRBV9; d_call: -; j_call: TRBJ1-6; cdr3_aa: CASSEGWGHSPLHF; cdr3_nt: TGTGCCAGCAGCGAGGGCTGGGGACATTCACCCCTCCACTTT
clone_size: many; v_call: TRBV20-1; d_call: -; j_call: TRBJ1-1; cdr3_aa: CSAKGFGDTEAFF; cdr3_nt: TGCAGTGCTAAAGGGTTTGGTGACACTGAAGCTTTCTTT
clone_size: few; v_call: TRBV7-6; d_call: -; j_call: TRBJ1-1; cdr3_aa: CASSFRTGTEAFF; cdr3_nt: TGTGCCAGCAGCTTCAGGACGGGCACTGAAGCTTTCTTT
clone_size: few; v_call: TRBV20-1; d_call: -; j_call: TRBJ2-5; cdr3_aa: CSARDPPGETQYF; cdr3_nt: TGCAGTGCTAGAGATCCCCCTGGAGAGACCCAGTACTTC
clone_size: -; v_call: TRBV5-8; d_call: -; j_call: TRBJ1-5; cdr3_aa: CASSPRGGGQPQHF; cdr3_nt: TGTGCCAGCAGCCCCCGCGGGGGAGGGCAGCCCCAGCATTTT
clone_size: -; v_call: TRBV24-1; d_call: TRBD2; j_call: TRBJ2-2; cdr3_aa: CASSGRADTGELFF; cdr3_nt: TGTGCCAGTAGCGGGAGGGCCGACACCGGGGAGCTGTTTTTT
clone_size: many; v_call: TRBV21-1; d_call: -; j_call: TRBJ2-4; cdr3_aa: CASSKATVSIQYF; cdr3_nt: TGTGCCAGCAGCAAAGCGACGGTGTCCATTCAGTACTTC
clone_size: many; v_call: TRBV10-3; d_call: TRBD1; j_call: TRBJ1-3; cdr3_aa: CAITRQGESMDTIYF; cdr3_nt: TGTGCCATCACCCGACAGGGGGAGTCGATGGACACCATATATTTT
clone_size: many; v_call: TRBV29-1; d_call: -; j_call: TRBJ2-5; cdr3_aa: CSVERPNIETQYF; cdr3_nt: TGCAGCGTTGAACGCCCAAACATTGAGACCCAGTACTTC
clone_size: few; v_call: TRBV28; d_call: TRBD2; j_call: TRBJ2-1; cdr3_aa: CASSFILAGDTKFF; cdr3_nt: TGTGCCAGCAGTTTTATACTAGCGGGAGACACGAAATTCTTC